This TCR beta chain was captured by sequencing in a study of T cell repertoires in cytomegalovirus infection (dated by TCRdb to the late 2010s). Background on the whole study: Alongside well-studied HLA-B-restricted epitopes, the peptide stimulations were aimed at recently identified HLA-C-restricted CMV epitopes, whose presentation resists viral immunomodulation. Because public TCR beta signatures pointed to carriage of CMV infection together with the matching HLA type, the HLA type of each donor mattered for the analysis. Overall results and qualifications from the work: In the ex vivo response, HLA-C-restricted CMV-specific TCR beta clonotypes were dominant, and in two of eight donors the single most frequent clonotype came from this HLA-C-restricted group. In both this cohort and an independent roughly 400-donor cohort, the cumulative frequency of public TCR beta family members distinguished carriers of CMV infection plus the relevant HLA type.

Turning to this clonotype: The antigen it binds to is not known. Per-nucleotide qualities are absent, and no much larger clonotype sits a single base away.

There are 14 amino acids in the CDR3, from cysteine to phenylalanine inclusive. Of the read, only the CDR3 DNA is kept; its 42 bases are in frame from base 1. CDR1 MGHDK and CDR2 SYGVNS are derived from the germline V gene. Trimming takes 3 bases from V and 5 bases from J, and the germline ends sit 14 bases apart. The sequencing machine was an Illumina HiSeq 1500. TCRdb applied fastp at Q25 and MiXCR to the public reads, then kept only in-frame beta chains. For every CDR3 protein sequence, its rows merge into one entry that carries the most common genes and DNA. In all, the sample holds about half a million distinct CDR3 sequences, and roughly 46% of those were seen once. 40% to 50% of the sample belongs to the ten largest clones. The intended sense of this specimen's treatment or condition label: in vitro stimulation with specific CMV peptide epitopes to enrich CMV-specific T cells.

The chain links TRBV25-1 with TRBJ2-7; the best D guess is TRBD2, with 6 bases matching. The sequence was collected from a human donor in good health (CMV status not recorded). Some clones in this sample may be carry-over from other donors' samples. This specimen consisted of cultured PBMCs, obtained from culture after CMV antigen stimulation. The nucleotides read TGTGCCAGCAGTGACATCGGAGGGATCCACGAGCAGTACTTC. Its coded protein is CASSDIGGIHEQYF.